The present TCR beta chain was sequenced within a study of response to subunit inactivated influenza vaccine. TCRdb re-derived calls from the RT-PCR reads in MiXCR, one entry per CDR3 protein. Among approximately 520,000 distinct CDR3 sequences listed, about 25% were seen once. This clonotype was seen a handful of times. Its antigen remains unidentified. The junction had 7 bases not matched to a gene; V was cut back by 3 bases and J by 7 bases. This CDR3 comprises 14 residues. Germline assignment: CDR1 DFQATT and CDR2 SNEGSKA (reference sequence). Findings and limits, study-wide: Few additional T cells are recruited per seasonal influenza vaccination, authors suggested.

This sample comprised CD4+ T cells sorted from PBMCs, obtained around 5 days after vaccination. This chain connects TRBV20-1 to TRBJ2-7; 12 nucleotides agree with TRBD2. This TCR was recovered from a man over 45 who received an inactivated influenza vaccine. The CDR3 spells CSARTSGGVGEQYF. DNA of the CDR3: TGCAGTGCTAGGACTAGCGGGGGCGTGGGGGAGCAGTACTTC.